Described below is a single T cell receptor (beta chain) sequence and its context. What it binds is unknown. Data came from immunoSEQ multiplex PCR; TCRdb stores just in-frame clones and leaves some out. The data show about 100,000 clones, roughly 89% seen once. Healthy donors had no documented immune events, such as infections, while sampled. The V gene's germline CDR1 is SGHKS and CDR2 YYEKEE (reference sequence). The V end was cut by 3 bases, the J end by 0 bases, with 9 bases between. The CDR3 is made up of 14 amino acids. These data belong to a study of identifying expanded T cells in peripheral blood. The study's findings and limits: Clone count variance between roughly two-week samples rose with total template count. Over approximately two and four weeks, about 15 and 18 clones changed, versus approximately 1.2 between replicates.

The origin of this receptor is a person aged 18 to 75 in good health. Sample: blood. The J gene is TRBJ1-1, the V gene TRBV5-5, with D perhaps TRBD1 (5 bases). CDR3 amino acids: CASSSRELNTEAFF. The CDR3 DNA reads TGTGCCAGCAGCTCCAGGGAATTGAACACTGAAGCTTTCTTT.